This TCR beta chain originates from a study of T cells in Graves' hyperthyroidism and ophthalmopathy. The source material, RNA transcripts, was used to amplify TCR beta CDR3 regions. In the first-round RT-PCR of the TCR CDR3, the HTBI primer set was used. TCRdb recomputed calls from the multiplex PCR reads with MiXCR, one row per CDR3 protein. The sample has about 370,000 distinct CDR3 sequences, over 12% seen once; the top ten hold approximately 19%. Not enrolled were patients with uncontrolled infection, other autoimmune disease, pregnancy or lactation. Study-level points and caveats: Most thyroid clonotypes that were expanded above 0.001 also turned up in blood.

This clonotype was counted many times. The antigen remains unidentified. Input material: blood. This receptor was obtained from a woman in her fifties or sixties with Graves' ophthalmopathy.

CDR3 sequence: CASRQGGSNQPQHF. CDR3 in DNA: TGTGCCAGCCGACAGGGGGGGAGCAATCAGCCCCAGCATTTT. V is TRBV2 and J is TRBJ1-5; TRBD1 matches 9 bases. V trimming: 8 bases; J trimming: 1 base; junction bases outside the gene matches: 3. Germline lookup yields CDR1 SNHLY and CDR2 FYNNEI. The CDR3 totals 14 residues.